Shown below are 13 T cell receptor beta chains from a single sample sequenced in a study of T cell responses to AZD1222 COVID-19 vaccine. Measured with immunoSEQ multiplex PCR; TCRdb has only the in-frame clones, and not every one. The sample comprises around 84,000 clones, 86% of which are singletons, and roughly 8.7% rests with the top ten. This specimen consisted of peripheral blood, obtained on day 0 of AZD1222 vaccination. The receptors were gathered from an adult in good health.

This chain links TRBV4-2 with TRBJ1-5; D ambiguous. Germline CDR1 reads LGHNA; CDR2 reads YNFKEQ. This CDR3 comprises 12 residues. Between the trimmed V and J ends, which lost 1 base and 7 bases, there was a span of 5 bases. The chain's CDR3 is CASSQGSQPQHF. The CDR3 DNA reads TGTGCCAGCAGCCAAGGGAGCCAGCCCCAGCATTTT.

The genes are TRBV30 and TRBJ2-3, with no clear D. The CDR3 contains 11 residues. Germline-derived CDR1 and CDR2 are GTSNPN and SVGIG (reference sequence). The ends were cut back, 0 bases at V and 6 bases at J, with 4 bases in the middle. The CDR3 region has the DNA TGTGCCTGGAGTGTAACCGATACGCAGTATTTT. Amino acids: CAWSVTDTQYF.

This sequence joins TRBV28 and TRBJ1-4, with unresolved D. The V and J ends lost 2 bases and 0 bases respectively, with 13 bases between them. CDR1 MDHEN and CDR2 SYDVKM come from the germline V gene. The CDR3 covers 17 residues. For the CDR3, the DNA is TGTGCCAGCAGTTTAATCCCGATCCATGCAACTAATGAAAAACTGTTTTTT. Protein product: CASSLIPIHATNEKLFF. Full variable domain (missing parts from reference TRBV28 and TRBJ1-4): DVKVTQSSRYLVKRTGEKVFLECVQDMDHENMFWYRQDPGLGLRLIYFSYDVKMKEKGDIPEGYSVSREKKERFSLILESASTNQTSMYLCASSLIPIHATNEKLFFGSGTQLSVL.

The chain joins TRBV4-3 to TRBJ1-5; no firm D call. The V gene's germline CDR1 is LGHNA and CDR2 YSLEER. Trimming took 0 bases from V and 7 from J, leaving 7 bases between them. The length of the CDR3 is 13 residues. CDR3 nucleotides: TGCGCCAGCAGCCAAGATTCGCAACAGCCCCAGCATTTT. Translation: CASSQDSQQPQHF.

The gene calls are TRBV7-9 and TRBJ2-5; D gene uncertain. CDR3 length equals 15 residues. Looked up from germline, CDR1 is SEHNR and CDR2 is FQNEAQ (reference sequence). V lost 1 base and J lost 3, with 12 bases in between. For the CDR3, the DNA is TGTGCCAGCAGCTTAGAAGGGAACCTAAAAGAGACCCAGTACTTC. Protein sequence: CASSLEGNLKETQYF. Combining the CDR3 with reference TRBV7-9 and TRBJ2-5 gives the whole variable domain DTGVSQNPRHKITKRGQNVTFRCDPISEHNRLYWYRQTLGQGPEFLTYFQNEAQLEKSRLLSDRFSAERPKGSFSTLEIQRTEQGDSAMYLCASSLEGNLKETQYFGPGTRLLVL.

In its sample, this clone was seen a few times. In DNA, the CDR3 is TGTGCCAGCAGCCAAACTCGGTCTGAGAATTCACCCCTCCACTTT. Its protein product is CASSQTRSENSPLHF. The chain is built from TRBV7-6 and TRBJ1-6; no definite D call. V dropped 5 bases and J dropped 7 bases, with 15 bases sitting between them. In germline, CDR1 is SGHVS, CDR2 FNYEAQ. The CDR3 consists of 15 residues.

The V call is TRBV18, the J call TRBJ2-7; 9 nucleotides match TRBD1. The germline V gene has CDR1 KGHSH and CDR2 LQKENI. V lost 3 bases to trimming and J lost 5 bases; unmatched junction nucleotides: 5. The CDR3 loop spans 14 amino acids. CDR3: CASSPGQGKDEQYF. CDR3 bases: TGTGCCAGCTCACCGGGACAGGGAAAAGACGAGCAGTACTTC. Drawing the rest from reference TRBV18 and TRBJ2-7, the complete variable domain is NAGVMQNPRHLVRRRGQEARLRCSPMKGHSHVYWYRQLPEEGLKFMVYLQKENIIDESGMPKERFSAEFPKEGPSILRIQQVVRGDSAAYFCASSPGQGKDEQYFGPGTRLTVT.

V is TRBV6-5 and J is TRBJ1-1, with D possibly matching TRBD1 (5 bases). With 7 bases removed from V and 0 bases from J, the gap between germline ends came to 15 bases. CDR3 length: 15 amino acids. Germline CDR1 is MNHEY and CDR2 is SVGAGI. CDR3 sequence reads: CASKNFETVNTEAFF. DNA for the CDR3: TGTGCCAGCAAGAATTTCGAGACAGTGAACACTGAAGCTTTCTTT.

J is TRBJ1-2 and V is TRBV4-1; D might be TRBD1 (5 bases). V was shortened by 0 bases and J by 7 bases, with 18 bases between the two germline ends. The germline V gene encodes CDR1 MGHRA and CDR2 YSYEKL. CDR3 length: 16 amino acids. The CDR3 is CASSQDVVWGKGGYTF. The CDR3, as DNA: TGCGCCAGCAGCCAAGATGTCGTTTGGGGGAAGGGTGGCTACACCTTC.

This clone has just a few counts. The chain links TRBV6-7 to TRBJ1-1; no clear D gene. TRBV6-7 falls under the ORF class, with uncertain function. V lost 2 bases to trimming and J lost 1 base, with 5 bases between them. The CDR3 is made up of 13 amino acids. CDR3 sequence reads: CASSYPENTEAFF. CDR3 sequence (DNA): TGTGCCAGCAGTTACCCGGAGAACACTGAAGCTTTCTTT.

J is TRBJ2-7 and V is TRBV28, with TRBD2 as a possible D gene (5 bases). The CDR3 is 15 residues long. The V end was cut by 5 bases, the J end by 0 bases, with 14 bases between. Germline CDR1 and CDR2: MDHEN and SYDVKM. The CDR3 DNA is TGTGCCAGCAGTAACCTCCGGGAAACCTCCTACGAGCAGTACTTC. Translation gives CASSNLRETSYEQYF. The full variable domain, its missing parts supplied by reference TRBV28 and TRBJ2-7, is DVKVTQSSRYLVKRTGEKVFLECVQDMDHENMFWYRQDPGLGLRLIYFSYDVKMKEKGDIPEGYSVSREKKERFSLILESASTNQTSMYLCASSNLRETSYEQYFGPGTRLTVT.

The genes are TRBV15 and TRBJ2-7; 11 positions match TRBD2. Germline CDR1 and CDR2: LNHNV and YYDKDF (reference sequence). The CDR3 runs 16 residues. V shed 5 bases and J 3 bases; nucleotides not matched to a gene: 9. CDR3 sequence reads: CATSLRLAGKNYEQYF. DNA for the CDR3: TGTGCCACCAGCCTCCGACTAGCGGGAAAAAACTACGAGCAGTACTTC.

This clone has at least ten counts. The chain employs TRBV28 and TRBJ2-3; possibly TRBD2 for D (5 bases). V lost 3 bases, J lost 4 bases, and 14 bases lay in between. Germline V gene lookup returns CDR1 MDHEN and CDR2 SYDVKM. There are 15 residues in the CDR3. The DNA for the CDR3 is TGTGCCAGCAGTTTGAGCGGATCGCACGCAGATACGCAGTATTTT. Translating it yields CASSLSGSHADTQYF. The full variable domain, in which reference TRBV28 and TRBJ2-3 provide the parts outside the CDR3, is DVKVTQSSRYLVKRTGEKVFLECVQDMDHENMFWYRQDPGLGLRLIYFSYDVKMKEKGDIPEGYSVSREKKERFSLILESASTNQTSMYLCASSLSGSHADTQYFGPGTRLTVL.